The clone carrying this T cell receptor (beta chain) has just a few counts. Source material for PBMCs was 10 ml fresh peripheral blood. The data are from a study of T cells in Graves' hyperthyroidism and ophthalmopathy. The V gene's germline CDR1 is SGHDT and CDR2 YYEEEE. The CDR3 spans 16 residues. V dropped 2 bases and J dropped 3; count of bases not matched to a gene: 2. Amplified TCR beta CDR3 regions came from RNA transcripts. First-round RT-PCR of the TCR CDR3 relied on the HTBI primer set. A single record per CDR3 protein comes from TCRdb applying MiXCR to the multiplex PCR reads. The profile covers more than 650,000 distinct CDR3 sequences, with about 15% appearing a single time and 9.5% to 13% taken by the ten largest.

This sequence joins TRBV5-6 and TRBJ2-2; TRBD2 aligns across 12 bases. Sequencing was carried out using blood. This TCR was sampled from a woman under 30 with Graves' hyperthyroidism. The CDR3 nucleotides read TGTGCCAGCAGCTTCGGACTAGCGGGGTACACCGGGGAGCTGTTTTTT. Translated: CASSFGLAGYTGELFF.